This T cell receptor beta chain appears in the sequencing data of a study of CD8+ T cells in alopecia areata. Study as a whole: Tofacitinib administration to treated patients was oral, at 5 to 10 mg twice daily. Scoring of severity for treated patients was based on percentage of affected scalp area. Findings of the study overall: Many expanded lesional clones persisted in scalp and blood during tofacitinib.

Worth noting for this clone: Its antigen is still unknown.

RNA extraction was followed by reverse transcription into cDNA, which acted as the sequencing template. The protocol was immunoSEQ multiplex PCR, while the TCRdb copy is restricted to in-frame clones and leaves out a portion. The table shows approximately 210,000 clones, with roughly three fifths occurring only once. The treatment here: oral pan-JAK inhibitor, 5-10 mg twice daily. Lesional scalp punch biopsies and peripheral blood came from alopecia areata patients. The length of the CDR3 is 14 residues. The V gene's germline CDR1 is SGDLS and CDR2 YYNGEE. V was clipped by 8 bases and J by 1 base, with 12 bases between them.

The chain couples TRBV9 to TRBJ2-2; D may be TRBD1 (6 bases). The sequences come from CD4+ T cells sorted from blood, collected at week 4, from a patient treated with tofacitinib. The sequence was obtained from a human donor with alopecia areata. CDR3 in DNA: TGTGCCAGTCACAGGGCGCTGAACACCGGGGAGCTGTTTTTT. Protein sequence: CASHRALNTGELFF.